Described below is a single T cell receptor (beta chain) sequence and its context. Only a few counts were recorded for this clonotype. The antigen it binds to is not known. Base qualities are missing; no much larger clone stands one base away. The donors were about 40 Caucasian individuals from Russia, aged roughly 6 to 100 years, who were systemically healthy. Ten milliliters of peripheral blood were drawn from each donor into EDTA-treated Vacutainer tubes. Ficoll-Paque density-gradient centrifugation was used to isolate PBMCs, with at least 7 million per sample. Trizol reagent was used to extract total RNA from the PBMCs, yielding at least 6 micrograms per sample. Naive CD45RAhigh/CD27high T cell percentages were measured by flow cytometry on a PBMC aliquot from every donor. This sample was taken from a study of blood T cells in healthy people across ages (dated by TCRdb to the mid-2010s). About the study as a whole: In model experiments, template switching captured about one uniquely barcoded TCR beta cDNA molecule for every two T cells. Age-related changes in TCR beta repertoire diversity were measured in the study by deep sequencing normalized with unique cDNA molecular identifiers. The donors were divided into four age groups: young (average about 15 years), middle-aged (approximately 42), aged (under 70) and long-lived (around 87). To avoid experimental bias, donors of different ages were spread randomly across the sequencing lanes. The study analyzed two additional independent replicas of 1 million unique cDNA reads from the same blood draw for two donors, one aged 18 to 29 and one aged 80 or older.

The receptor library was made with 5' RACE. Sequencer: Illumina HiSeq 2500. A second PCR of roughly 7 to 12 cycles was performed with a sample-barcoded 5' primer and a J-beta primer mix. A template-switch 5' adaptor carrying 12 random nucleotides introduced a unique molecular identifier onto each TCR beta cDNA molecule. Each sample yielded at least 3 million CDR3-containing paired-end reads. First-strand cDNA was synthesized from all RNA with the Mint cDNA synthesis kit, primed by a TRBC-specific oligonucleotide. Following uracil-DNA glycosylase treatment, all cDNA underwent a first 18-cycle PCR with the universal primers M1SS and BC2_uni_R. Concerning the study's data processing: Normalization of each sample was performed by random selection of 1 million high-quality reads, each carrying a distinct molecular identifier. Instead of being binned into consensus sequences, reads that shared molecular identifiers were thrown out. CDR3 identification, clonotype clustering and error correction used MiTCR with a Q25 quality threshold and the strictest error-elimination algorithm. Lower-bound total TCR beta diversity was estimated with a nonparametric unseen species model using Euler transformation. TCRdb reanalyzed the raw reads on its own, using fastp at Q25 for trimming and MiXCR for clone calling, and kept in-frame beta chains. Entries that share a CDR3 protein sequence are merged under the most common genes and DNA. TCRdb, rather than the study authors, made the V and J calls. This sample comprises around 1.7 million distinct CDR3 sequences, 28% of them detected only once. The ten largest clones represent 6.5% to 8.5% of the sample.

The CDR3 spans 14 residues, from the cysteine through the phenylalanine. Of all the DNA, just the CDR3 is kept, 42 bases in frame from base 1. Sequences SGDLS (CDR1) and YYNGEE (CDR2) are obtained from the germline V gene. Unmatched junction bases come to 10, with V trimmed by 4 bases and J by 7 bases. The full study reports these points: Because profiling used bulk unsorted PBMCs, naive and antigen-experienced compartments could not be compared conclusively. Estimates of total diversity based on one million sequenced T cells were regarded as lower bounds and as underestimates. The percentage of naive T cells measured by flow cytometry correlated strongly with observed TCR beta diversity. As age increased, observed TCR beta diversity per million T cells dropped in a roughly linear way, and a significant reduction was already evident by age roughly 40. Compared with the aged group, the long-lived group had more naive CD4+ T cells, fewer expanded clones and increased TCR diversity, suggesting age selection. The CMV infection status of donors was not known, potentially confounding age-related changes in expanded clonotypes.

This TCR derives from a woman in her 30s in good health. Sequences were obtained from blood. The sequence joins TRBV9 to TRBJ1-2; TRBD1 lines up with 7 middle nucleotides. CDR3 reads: CASSTPTGRGGYTF. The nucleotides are TGTGCCAGCAGCACCCCGACAGGGCGAGGTGGCTACACCTTC.